The 16 T cell receptor beta chains below were found in one sample sequenced in a study of CD8 T cells in Susac syndrome. Reverse transcription of about 0.45 to 1 ug RNA was performed with random hexamers. From the immunoSEQ multiplex PCR reads, TCRdb called clonotypes with MiXCR, one entry per CDR3 protein. The table includes 250,000 to 300,000 distinct CDR3 sequences, around 85% detected once. Material: CD8+ T cells from PBMCs. The receptor set was obtained from a human donor with multiple sclerosis.

The chain uses TRBV29-1 and TRBJ2-7; TRBD1 might be the D (6 bases). The CDR3 covers 12 residues. V lost 4 bases and J lost 6, with 13 bases in between. Germline assignment: CDR1 SQVTM and CDR2 ANQGSEA. DNA of the CDR3: TGCAGCGTTGTTAGGGACAACGGCGAGCAGTACTTC. Translating it yields CSVVRDNGEQYF.

This rearrangement joins TRBV28 to TRBJ2-1, with D maybe TRBD2 (6 bases). Looked up from germline, CDR1 is MDHEN and CDR2 is SYDVKM. The CDR3 extends over 15 amino acids. V was shortened by 2 bases and J by 4 bases, with 12 bases between the two germline ends. CDR3 loop: CASSLTRGGYNEQFF. The CDR3 nucleotides read TGTGCCAGCAGTTTAACGCGGGGCGGGTACAATGAGCAGTTCTTC.

This chain joins TRBV7-8 and TRBJ2-5, with 9 positions matching TRBD2. V trimming: 7 bases; J trimming: 13 bases; junction bases outside the gene matches: 22. Looked up from germline, CDR1 is SGHVS and CDR2 is FQNEAQ. This CDR3 is 16 amino acids long. The CDR3 sequence: CASTDSGRGGRVLWYF. CDR3 nucleotides: TGTGCCAGCACCGATAGCGGGAGAGGAGGTCGCGTTTTGTGGTACTTC.

The chain recombines TRBV11-2 with TRBJ2-3, with 7 bases matching TRBD2. Germline loops: CDR1 SGHAT, CDR2 FQNNGV. The CDR3 runs 14 residues. V was pared by 5 bases and J by 4 bases, with 6 bases of the junction left unmatched. The CDR3 protein is CASSLSGQADTQYF. The CDR3 coding sequence is TGTGCCAGCAGCCTTAGCGGGCAGGCAGATACGCAGTATTTT.

This clonotype has a handful of counts. The chain recombines TRBV5-4 with TRBJ2-5, with 9 bases identical to TRBD2. Germline CDR1 is SGHNT and CDR2 is YYREEE (reference sequence). The CDR3 runs to 15 residues. The V segment lost 2 bases and the J segment 2 bases; nucleotides outside the gene matches: 4. The CDR3: CASSFWLAGQETQYF. The CDR3 coding sequence is TGTGCCAGCAGCTTTTGGCTAGCGGGGCAAGAGACCCAGTACTTC. The whole variable domain, remainder taken from reference TRBV5-4 and TRBJ2-5, is ETGVTQSPTHLIKTRGQQVTLRCSSQSGHNTVSWYQQALGQGPQFIFQYYREEENGRGNFPPRFSGLQFPNYSSELNVNALELDDSALYLCASSFWLAGQETQYFGPGTRLLVL.

The chain uses TRBV27 and TRBJ1-4; unclear D gene. Per germline, CDR1 MNHEY and CDR2 SMNVEV (reference sequence). Trimming cost V 8 bases and J 2 bases, with 12 bases left between them. CDR3 length: 14 residues. In DNA, the CDR3 is TGTGCCAGCGGCCCATTGGGGACTAATGAAAAACTGTTTTTT. This encodes CASGPLGTNEKLFF.

This sequence joins TRBV6-5 and TRBJ1-5; D uncertain. CDR1 and CDR2 from the germline V gene are MNHEY and SVGAGI. The V end lost 6 bases, the J end lost 0 bases, and 6 bases lay between the germline ends. The CDR3 has 13 residues. CDR3 DNA sequence: TGTGCCAGCAGACAGTATAGCAATCAGCCCCAGCATTTT. It is translated as CASRQYSNQPQHF.

V gene TRBV28 combines with J gene TRBJ2-5; perhaps D is TRBD1 or TRBD2 (5 bases each). This CDR3 spans 17 amino acids. Germline CDR1 and CDR2: MDHEN and SYDVKM. Trimming cost V 2 bases and J 2 bases, with 18 bases left between them. In DNA form, the CDR3 reads TGTGCCAGCAGTTTAGAGGGACGTGGGGAGACTCAAGAGACCCAGTACTTC. Protein product: CASSLEGRGETQETQYF.

The V and J genes are TRBV12-5 and TRBJ2-3; maybe TRBD2 (5 bases). Germline CDR1 is LGHNT and CDR2 is FRNRAP. The germline V and J ends were trimmed by 0 bases and 6 bases, with 19 bases remaining between them. CDR3 length equals 17 residues. The CDR3 spells CASGLVQPGIGVDTQYF. The CDR3 coding sequence is TGTGCTAGTGGTTTGGTACAGCCCGGGATAGGAGTGGATACGCAGTATTTT.

This chain links TRBV7-6 with TRBJ1-2; TRBD1 is a possible D gene (6 bases). The ends were cut back, 5 bases at V and 8 bases at J, with 12 bases in the middle. Germline loops: CDR1 SGHVS, CDR2 FNYEAQ. CDR3 length: 12 amino acids. CDR3 protein: CASSLDRNGYTF. CDR3 nucleotides: TGTGCCAGCAGCCTCGACAGGAACGGCTACACCTTC.

The CDR3 nucleotides read TGTGCCAGCAGCTCTAGTGACGGTGAGCAGTTCTTC. Amino acid sequence: CASSSSDGEQFF. The chain couples TRBV13 to TRBJ2-1; D is unresolved. CDR3 size: 12 residues. V was pared by 4 bases and J by 9 bases, with 10 bases between. CDR1 and CDR2 from the germline V gene are PRHDT and FYEKMQ (reference sequence).

In the case of this clonotype: The conserved closing phenylalanine or tryptophan is absent in this CDR3, likely reflecting a read error. This rearrangement joins TRBV10-2 to TRBJ1-1; 9 bases are shared with TRBD1. CDR1 and CDR2 from the germline V gene are WSHSY and SAAADI. The CDR3 is 12 residues long. V lost 2 bases to trimming and J lost 8 bases; unmatched junction nucleotides: 0. This CDR3 reads CASSETGGEAFS. The DNA of the CDR3 is TGCGCCAGCAGTGAGACAGGGGGCGAAGCTTTCTCT.

The J gene is TRBJ2-1, the V gene TRBV28; 9 nucleotides match TRBD2. Germline assignment: CDR1 MDHEN and CDR2 SYDVKM. This CDR3 contains 17 residues. Unmatched junction bases numbered 11, after V lost 1 base and J lost 7 bases. In DNA form, the CDR3 reads TGTGCCAGCAGTTTATTTTCTAGCGGGACCCAAAGAAATGAGCAGTTCTTC. Protein: CASSLFSSGTQRNEQFF.

DNA for the CDR3: TGCGCCAGCAGCTTACTCTGGGGGGATGCCTATGGCTACACCTTC. Translation: CASSLLWGDAYGYTF. The rearrangement joins TRBV5-1 to TRBJ1-2; D perhaps matches TRBD1 (5 bases). CDR1 SGHRS and CDR2 YFSETQ come from the germline V gene. The CDR3 sequence is 15 residues long. Trimming pared 2 bases from V and 4 bases from J, leaving 15 bases between.

The rearrangement links TRBV28 to TRBJ1-1; D possibly corresponds to TRBD1 (6 bases). This CDR3 region has 15 residues. Deletions cut 6 bases from V and 1 base from J, with 15 bases between. Germline V CDR1 and CDR2: MDHEN, SYDVKM. The CDR3 nucleotides read TGTGCCAGCAGACAACAGGGTTTGGCGAACACTGAAGCTTTCTTT. It specifies CASRQQGLANTEAFF. Full variable domain (rest looked up from reference TRBV28 and TRBJ1-1): DVKVTQSSRYLVKRTGEKVFLECVQDMDHENMFWYRQDPGLGLRLIYFSYDVKMKEKGDIPEGYSVSREKKERFSLILESASTNQTSMYLCASRQQGLANTEAFFGQGTRLTVV.

V and J are TRBV27 and TRBJ2-3; D remains unclear. The germline gives CDR1 MNHEY, CDR2 SMNVEV (reference sequence). Trimming took 4 bases from V and 2 from J, leaving 7 bases between them. The CDR3 totals 13 residues. CDR3 DNA sequence: TGTGCCAGCAGTTACTATCCCACAGATACGCAGTATTTT. Residues: CASSYYPTDTQYF.